This note documents a single T cell receptor (beta chain) sequence. Its antigen remains unidentified. This sample stems from a study of blood T cells in healthy people across ages. Findings of the study overall: No conclusive comparison of naive versus antigen-experienced cells was possible with unsorted PBMCs. Nothing was known about donor CMV status, and this possibly confounded expanded clonotype changes.

A J-beta primer mix and a sample-barcoded 5' primer were used in a second PCR of roughly 7 to 12 cycles. TCRdb independently ran MiXCR on the 5' RACE reads; one entry per CDR3 protein. Of 550,000 to 800,000 distinct CDR3 sequences listed, roughly 21% are singletons. Individuals who donated were healthy Caucasians from Russia aged about 6 to 90. The TCR comes from a man in his 70s in good health. The material sequenced was blood.

CDR3 coding DNA: TGTGCCAGCAGCTTAGGCATCAAGAACACTGAAGCTTTCTTT. It is translated as CASSLGIKNTEAFF. This chain links TRBV7-9 with TRBJ1-1; no clear D gene. Germline V CDR1 and CDR2: SEHNR, FQNEAQ (reference sequence). Trimming removed 1 base from V and 1 base from J, with 7 bases in between. The CDR3 spans 14 residues.